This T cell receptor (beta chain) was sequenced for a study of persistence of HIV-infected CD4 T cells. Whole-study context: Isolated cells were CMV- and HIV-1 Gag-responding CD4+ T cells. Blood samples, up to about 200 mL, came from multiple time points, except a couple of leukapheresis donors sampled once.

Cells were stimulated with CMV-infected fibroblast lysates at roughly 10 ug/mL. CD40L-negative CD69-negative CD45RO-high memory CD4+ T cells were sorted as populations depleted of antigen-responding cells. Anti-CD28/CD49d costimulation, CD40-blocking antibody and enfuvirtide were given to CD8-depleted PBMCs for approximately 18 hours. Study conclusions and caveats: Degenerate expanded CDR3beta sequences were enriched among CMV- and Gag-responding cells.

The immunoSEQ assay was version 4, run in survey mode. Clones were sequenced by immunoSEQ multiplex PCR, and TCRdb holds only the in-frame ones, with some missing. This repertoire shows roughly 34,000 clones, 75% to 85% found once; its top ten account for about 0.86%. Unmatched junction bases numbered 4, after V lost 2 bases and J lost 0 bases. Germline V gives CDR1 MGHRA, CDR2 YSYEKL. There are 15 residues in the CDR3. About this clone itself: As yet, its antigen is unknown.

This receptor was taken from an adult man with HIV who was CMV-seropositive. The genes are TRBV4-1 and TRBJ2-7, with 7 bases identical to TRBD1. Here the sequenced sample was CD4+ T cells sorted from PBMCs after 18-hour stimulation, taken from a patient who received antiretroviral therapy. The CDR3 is CASSQWDSSSYEQYF. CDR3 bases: TGCGCCAGCAGCCAATGGGACAGTAGCTCCTACGAGCAGTACTTC.